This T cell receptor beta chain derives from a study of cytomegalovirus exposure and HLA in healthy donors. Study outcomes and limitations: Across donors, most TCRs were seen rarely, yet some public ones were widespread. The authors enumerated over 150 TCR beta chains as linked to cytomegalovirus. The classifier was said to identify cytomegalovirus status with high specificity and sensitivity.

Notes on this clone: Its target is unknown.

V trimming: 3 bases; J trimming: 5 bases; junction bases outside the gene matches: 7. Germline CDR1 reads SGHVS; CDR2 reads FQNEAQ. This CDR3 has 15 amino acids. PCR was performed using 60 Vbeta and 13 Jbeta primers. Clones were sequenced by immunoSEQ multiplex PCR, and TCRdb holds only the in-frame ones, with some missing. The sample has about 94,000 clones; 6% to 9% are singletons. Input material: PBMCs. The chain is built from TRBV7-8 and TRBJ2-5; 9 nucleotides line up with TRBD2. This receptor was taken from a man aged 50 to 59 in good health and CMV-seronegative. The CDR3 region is CASSFASGNGETQYF. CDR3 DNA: TGTGCCAGCAGCTTTGCTAGCGGGAACGGTGAGACCCAGTACTTC.